These 2 T cell receptor beta chains were sequenced from one sample in a study of CD8+ T cells in alopecia areata. As the sequencing template, cDNA was produced by extracting RNA and reverse transcribing it. The method was immunoSEQ multiplex PCR; TCRdb's version includes in-frame clones alone and lacks a portion of them. Here the sample spans 150,000 or so clones, 47% being singletons. Sequencing input: CD4+ T cells sorted from blood. The receptors were gathered from a human donor with alopecia areata.

The CDR3 loop is CASSLLSSSTEGTQYF. The CDR3 DNA reads as TGCGCCAGCAGCTTGTTGTCGTCTAGCACCGAGGGGACCCAGTACTTC. This sequence joins TRBV5-1 and TRBJ2-5, with D perhaps TRBD2 (5 bases). The CDR3 covers 16 residues. Deletions cut 1 base from V and 7 bases from J, with 20 bases between. The germline V gene encodes CDR1 SGHRS and CDR2 YFSETQ.

The chain couples TRBV30 to TRBJ2-1; no firm D call. V was trimmed by 4 bases and J by 4 bases, leaving 2 bases between them. Looked up from germline, CDR1 is GTSNPN and CDR2 is SVGIG (reference sequence). The CDR3 has 10 residues. The CDR3 is CAWMYNEQFF. As DNA, the CDR3 is TGTGCCTGGATGTACAATGAGCAGTTCTTC. Using reference TRBV30 and TRBJ2-1 for the parts outside the CDR3, the full variable domain is SQTIHQWPATLVQPVGSPLSLECTVEGTSNPNLYWYRQAAGRGLQLLFYSVGIGQISSEVPQNLSASRPQDRQFILSSKKLLLSDSGFYLCAWMYNEQFFGPGTRLTVL.